This entry describes one TCR beta chain. The antigen is unknown. TCRdb itself ran the reads through MiXCR, one entry per CDR3 protein. The table lists more than 400,000 distinct CDR3 sequences, more than 25% of them singletons. The data belong to a study of T cell repertoires in cytomegalovirus infection. About the study: CMV infection and matching HLA type were both indicated by public TCR beta signatures. Overall study findings and caveats: HLA-C-restricted, CMV-specific TCR beta clonotypes were dominant ex vivo. Carriage of CMV together with the relevant HLA was identifiable through cumulative public TCR beta family frequency.

Germline V gene lookup returns CDR1 SGHDN and CDR2 FVKESK. The CDR3 totals 17 residues. Between the trimmed V and J ends, which lost 2 bases and 4 bases, there was a span of 17 bases. The clonotype comes from a human donor in good health (CMV status not recorded). Some clones in this sample may be carry-over from other donors' samples. The rearrangement links TRBV14 to TRBJ2-2; TRBD1 is a possible D gene (5 bases). The sample consisted of PBMCs. The CDR3 protein is CASSQTHRRIITGELFF. CDR3 nucleotides: TGTGCCAGCAGCCAAACTCACAGGCGCATTATCACCGGGGAGCTGTTTTTT.